This TCR beta chain was identified during a study of cytomegalovirus exposure and HLA in healthy donors. V dropped 5 bases and J dropped 8 bases, with 12 bases sitting between them. CDR3 size: 13 residues. Germline V gene lookup returns CDR1 SGHVS and CDR2 FNYEAQ. Primers included in the PCR were 60 Vbeta and 13 Jbeta primers. Method: immunoSEQ multiplex PCR; TCRdb's copy keeps in-frame clones and lacks some. Of more than 85,000 clones listed, around 77% are singletons. The rearrangement links TRBV7-6 to TRBJ2-2; a weak D match, TRBD1 (6 bases). This TCR was sampled from a boy younger than 18 in good health and CMV-seronegative. Sample: PBMCs. CDR3 nucleotide sequence: TGTGCCAGCAGCCTGGACAGAATTGGGGAGCTGTTTTTT. Its protein product is CASSLDRIGELFF.